This TCR beta chain was sequenced during a study of blood T cell repertoires in COVID-19. V dropped 3 bases and J dropped 6; count of bases not matched to a gene: 6. This CDR3 is built from 14 residues. Germline V gene lookup returns CDR1 SEHNR and CDR2 FQNEAQ (reference sequence). Sequencing was performed with immunoSEQ multiplex PCR; in TCRdb, only in-frame clones are kept and a portion is missing. The table records under 300,000 clones, 89% of them present only once. This chain links TRBV7-9 with TRBJ2-3; 7 positions match TRBD1. The TCR sequence derives from a woman aged 60-70 years who had recovered from COVID-19. The material sequenced was PBMCs or T cells enriched from blood (not recorded which). The CDR3 region is CASSFGRGGDTQYF. CDR3 nucleotide sequence: TGTGCCAGCAGCTTTGGTCGAGGGGGCGATACGCAGTATTTT.